This T cell receptor (beta chain) was sequenced in a study of identical twins. Study-wide findings and caveats: Modelling underestimated the level of out-of-frame TCR alpha sharing observed in monozygotic twins.

Germline-derived CDR1 and CDR2 are SGDLS and YYNGEE. The CDR3 has 14 amino acids. V lost 5 bases to trimming and J lost 6 bases; unmatched junction nucleotides: 7. This clonotype was recorded many times. Antigen: not known. TCRdb re-analysed the 5' RACE reads in MiXCR, keeping a single row per CDR3 protein. Of hundreds of thousands of distinct CDR3 sequences listed, roughly an eighth are singletons. These same records also appear under a second study, on yellow fever vaccine responses in identical twins.

The receptor comes from a woman younger than 35 in good health. Sample: CD8+ T cells sorted from blood. The chain is built from TRBV9 and TRBJ1-4; 7 bases match TRBD1. CDR3 in DNA: TGTGCCAGCAGTGCGACAGGGAGTTATGAAAAACTGTTTTTT. It codes for CASSATGSYEKLFF.